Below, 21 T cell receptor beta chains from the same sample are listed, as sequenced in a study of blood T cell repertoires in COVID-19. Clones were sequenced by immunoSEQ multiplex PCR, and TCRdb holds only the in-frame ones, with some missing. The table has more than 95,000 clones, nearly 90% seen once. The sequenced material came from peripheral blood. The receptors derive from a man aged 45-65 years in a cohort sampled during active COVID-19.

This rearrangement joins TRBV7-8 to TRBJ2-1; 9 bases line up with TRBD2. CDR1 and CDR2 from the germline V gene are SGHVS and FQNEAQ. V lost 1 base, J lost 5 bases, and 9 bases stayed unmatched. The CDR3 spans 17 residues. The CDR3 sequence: CASSLVRSSGGNNEQFF. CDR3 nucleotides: TGTGCCAGCAGCTTAGTTCGGTCGAGCGGGGGGAACAATGAGCAGTTCTTC.

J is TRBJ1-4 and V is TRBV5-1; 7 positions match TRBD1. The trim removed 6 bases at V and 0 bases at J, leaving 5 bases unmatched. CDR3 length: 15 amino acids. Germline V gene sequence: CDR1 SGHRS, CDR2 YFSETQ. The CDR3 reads CASTRGTATNEKLFF. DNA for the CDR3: TGCGCCAGCACCCGAGGGACAGCAACTAATGAAAAACTGTTTTTT.

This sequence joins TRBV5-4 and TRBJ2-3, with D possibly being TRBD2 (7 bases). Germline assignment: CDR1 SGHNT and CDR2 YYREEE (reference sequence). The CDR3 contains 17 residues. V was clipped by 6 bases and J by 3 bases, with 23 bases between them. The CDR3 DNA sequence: TGTGCCAGCAACCCGGGGGGCCCGGGCCTCCCTACAGATACGCAGTATTTT. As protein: CASNPGGPGLPTDTQYF. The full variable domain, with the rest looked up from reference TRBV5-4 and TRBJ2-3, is ETGVTQSPTHLIKTRGQQVTLRCSSQSGHNTVSWYQQALGQGPQFIFQYYREEENGRGNFPPRFSGLQFPNYSSELNVNALELDDSALYLCASNPGGPGLPTDTQYFGPGTRLTVL.

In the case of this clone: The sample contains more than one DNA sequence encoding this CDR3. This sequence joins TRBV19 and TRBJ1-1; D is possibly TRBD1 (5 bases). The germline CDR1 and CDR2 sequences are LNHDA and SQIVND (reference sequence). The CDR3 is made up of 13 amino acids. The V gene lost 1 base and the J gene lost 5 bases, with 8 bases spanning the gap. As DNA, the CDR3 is TGTGCCAGTAGTATAGGACAGTCGACTGAAGCTTTCTTT. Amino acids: CASSIGQSTEAFF.

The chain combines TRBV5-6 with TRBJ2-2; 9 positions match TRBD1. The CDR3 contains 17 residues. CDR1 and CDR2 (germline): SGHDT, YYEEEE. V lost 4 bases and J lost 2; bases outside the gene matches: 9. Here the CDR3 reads CASSTFRTGVNTGELFF. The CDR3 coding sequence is TGTGCCAGCAGCACCTTCAGGACAGGGGTTAACACCGGGGAGCTGTTTTTT.

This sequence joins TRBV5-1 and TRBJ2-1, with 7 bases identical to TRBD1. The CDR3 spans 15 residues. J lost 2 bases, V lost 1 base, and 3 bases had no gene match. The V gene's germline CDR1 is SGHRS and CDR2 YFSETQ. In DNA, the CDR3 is TGCGCCAGCAGCTTGTTACAGGGGACCTACAATGAGCAGTTCTTC. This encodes CASSLLQGTYNEQFF. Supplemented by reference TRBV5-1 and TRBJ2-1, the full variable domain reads KAGVTQTPRYLIKTRGQQVTLSCSPISGHRSVSWYQQTPGQGLQFLFEYFSETQRNKGNFPGRFSGRQFSNSRSEMNVSTLELGDSALYLCASSLLQGTYNEQFFGPGTRLTVL.

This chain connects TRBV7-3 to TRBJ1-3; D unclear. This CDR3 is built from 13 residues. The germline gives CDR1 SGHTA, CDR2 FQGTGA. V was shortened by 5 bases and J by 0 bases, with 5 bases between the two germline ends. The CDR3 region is CASSTSSGNTIYF. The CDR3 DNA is TGTGCCAGCAGCACGAGCTCTGGAAACACCATATATTTT.

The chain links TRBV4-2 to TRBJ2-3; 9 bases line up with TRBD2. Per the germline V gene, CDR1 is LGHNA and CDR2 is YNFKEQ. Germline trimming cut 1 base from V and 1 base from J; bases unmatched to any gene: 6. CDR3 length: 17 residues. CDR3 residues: CASSQAQRGERTDTQYF. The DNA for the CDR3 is TGTGCCAGCAGCCAAGCCCAGCGGGGGGAACGCACAGATACGCAGTATTTT.

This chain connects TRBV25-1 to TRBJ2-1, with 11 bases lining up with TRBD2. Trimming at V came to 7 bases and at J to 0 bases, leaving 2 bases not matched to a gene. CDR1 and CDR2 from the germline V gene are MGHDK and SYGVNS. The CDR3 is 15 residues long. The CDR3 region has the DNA TGTGCCAGCAAGACTAGCGGGGCCTCCTACAATGAGCAGTTCTTC. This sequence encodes CASKTSGASYNEQFF.

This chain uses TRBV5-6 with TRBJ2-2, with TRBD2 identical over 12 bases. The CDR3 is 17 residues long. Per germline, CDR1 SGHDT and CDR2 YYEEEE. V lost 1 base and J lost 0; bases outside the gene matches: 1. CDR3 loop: CASSLRTSGANTGELFF. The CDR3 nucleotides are TGTGCCAGCAGCTTGAGGACTAGCGGGGCGAACACCGGGGAGCTGTTTTTT.

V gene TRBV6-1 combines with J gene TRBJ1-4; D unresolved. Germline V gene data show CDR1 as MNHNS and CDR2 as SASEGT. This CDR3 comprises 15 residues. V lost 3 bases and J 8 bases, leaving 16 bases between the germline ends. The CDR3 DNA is TGTGCCAGCAGTGACCCTTGGAGGGCGGACGAAAAACTGTTTTTT. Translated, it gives CASSDPWRADEKLFF.

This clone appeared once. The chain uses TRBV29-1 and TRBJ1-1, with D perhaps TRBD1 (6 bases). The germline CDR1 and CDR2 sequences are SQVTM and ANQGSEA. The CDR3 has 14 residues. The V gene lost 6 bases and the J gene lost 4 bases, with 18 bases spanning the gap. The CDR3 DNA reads TGCAGCGTCGGTGGGGGGGCCCCGGGCACTGAAGCTTTCTTT. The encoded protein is CSVGGGAPGTEAFF.

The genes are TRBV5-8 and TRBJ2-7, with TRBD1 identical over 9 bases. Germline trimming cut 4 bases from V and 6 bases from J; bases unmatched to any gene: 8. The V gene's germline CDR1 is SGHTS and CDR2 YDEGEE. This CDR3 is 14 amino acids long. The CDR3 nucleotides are TGTGCCAGCAGCCACGACAGGGGGGTGGTCGAGCAGTACGTC. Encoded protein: CASSHDRGVVEQYV.

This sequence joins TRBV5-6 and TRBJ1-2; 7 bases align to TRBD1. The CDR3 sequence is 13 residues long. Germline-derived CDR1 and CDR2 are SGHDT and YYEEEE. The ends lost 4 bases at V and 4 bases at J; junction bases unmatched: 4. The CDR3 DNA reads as TGTGCCAGCAGCACAGGGGTCAGCTATGGCTACACCTTC. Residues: CASSTGVSYGYTF.

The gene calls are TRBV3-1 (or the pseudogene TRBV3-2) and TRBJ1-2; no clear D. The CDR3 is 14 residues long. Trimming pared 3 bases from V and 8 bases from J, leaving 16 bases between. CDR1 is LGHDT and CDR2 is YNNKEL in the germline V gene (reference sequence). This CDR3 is CASSHGGLSLGYTF. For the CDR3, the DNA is TGTGCCAGCAGCCATGGCGGCCTTTCCTTAGGCTACACCTTC.

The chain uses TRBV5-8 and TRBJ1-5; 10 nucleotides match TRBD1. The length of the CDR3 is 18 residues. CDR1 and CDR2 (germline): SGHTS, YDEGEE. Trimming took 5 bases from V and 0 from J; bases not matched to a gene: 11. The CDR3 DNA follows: TGTGCCAGCAGTACCGGGACAGGGGTACTCAATAGCAATCAGCCCCAGCATTTT. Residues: CASSTGTGVLNSNQPQHF. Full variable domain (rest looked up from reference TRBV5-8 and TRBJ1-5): EAGVTQSPTHLIKTRGQQATLRCSPISGHTSVYWYQQALGLGLQFLLWYDEGEERNRGNFPPRFSGRQFPNYSSELNVNALELEDSALYLCASSTGTGVLNSNQPQHFGDGTRLSIL.

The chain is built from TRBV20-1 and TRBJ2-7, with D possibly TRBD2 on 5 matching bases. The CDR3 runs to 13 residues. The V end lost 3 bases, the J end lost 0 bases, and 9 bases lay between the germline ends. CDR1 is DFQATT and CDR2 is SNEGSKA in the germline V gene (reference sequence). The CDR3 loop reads CSASYGNSYEQYF. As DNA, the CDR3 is TGCAGTGCTAGTTACGGGAACTCCTACGAGCAGTACTTC.

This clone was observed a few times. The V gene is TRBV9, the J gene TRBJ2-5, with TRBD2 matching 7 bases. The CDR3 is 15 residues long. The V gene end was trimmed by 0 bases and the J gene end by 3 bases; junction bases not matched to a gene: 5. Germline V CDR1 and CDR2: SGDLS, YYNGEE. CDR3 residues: CASSVGSGAKETQYF. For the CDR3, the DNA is TGTGCCAGCAGCGTAGGAAGCGGGGCTAAAGAGACCCAGTACTTC.

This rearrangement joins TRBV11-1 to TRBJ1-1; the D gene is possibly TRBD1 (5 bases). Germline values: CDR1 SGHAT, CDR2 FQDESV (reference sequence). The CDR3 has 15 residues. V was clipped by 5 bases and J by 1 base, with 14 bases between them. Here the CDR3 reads CASSPPGLPNTEAFF. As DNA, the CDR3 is TGTGCCAGCAGCCCCCCGGGACTCCCGAACACTGAAGCTTTCTTT.

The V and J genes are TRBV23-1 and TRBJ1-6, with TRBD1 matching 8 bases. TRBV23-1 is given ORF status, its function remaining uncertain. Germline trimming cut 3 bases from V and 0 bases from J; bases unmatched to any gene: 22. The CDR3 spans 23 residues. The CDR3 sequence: CASSHSVPSPRDRTSSYNSPLHF. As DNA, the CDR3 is TGCGCCAGCAGTCATTCCGTCCCGTCCCCCCGGGACAGGACAAGCTCCTATAATTCACCCCTCCACTTT.

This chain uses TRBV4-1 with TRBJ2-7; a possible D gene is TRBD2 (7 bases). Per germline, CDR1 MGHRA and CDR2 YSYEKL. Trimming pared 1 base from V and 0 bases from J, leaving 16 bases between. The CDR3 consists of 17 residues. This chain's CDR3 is CASSQGAEGGGSYEQYF. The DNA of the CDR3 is TGCGCCAGCAGCCAAGGTGCGGAGGGGGGGGGCTCCTACGAGCAGTACTTC.